This T cell receptor beta chain appears in the sequencing data of a study of blood T cell repertoires in COVID-19 (dated by TCRdb to 2018 to 2021). A note on the overall study: Samples from collaborators originated in the United States, Italy and Spain and spanned both the acute and convalescent phases of COVID-19. The prospective study material was composed of cDNA or gDNA derived from T cells, B-cell-depleted T cells, or PBMCs. Subjects who had been exposed to COVID-19, were actively infected with it, or had recovered from it provided the deeply sampled blood TCRbeta repertoires that made up the dataset. The repertoires were released in a freely available public database intended as a resource for research on the immune response to SARS-CoV-2. The samples were drawn from the first 160 participants of the ongoing ImmuneRACE study and from roughly 1,300 subjects provided by 6 global collaborators. Nearly every sample came with metadata listing a de-identified subject ID, COVID-19 status, age in years and sex. Where available, HLA class I and class II types were taken from metadata supplied by the sample provider and were not determined by assay-based typing.

Looking up the germline V gene yields CDR1 ENHRY and CDR2 SYGVKD. Counted from cysteine to phenylalanine, this CDR3 has 22 amino acids. The entry retains the CDR3 DNA only, 66 bases that are in frame from base 1. V loses 0 bases, J loses 3 bases, and the germline ends lie 30 bases apart. In the case of this clone: Its antigen is not yet known. The input lacks base qualities; no much larger clone sits a single base away.

TCRbeta CDR3 regions were amplified from genomic DNA using the immunoSEQ Assay, a bias-controlled multiplex PCR. The paper's processing steps were these. Within the assay, amplification of reference gene primers was used to estimate how many nucleated cells each sample contained. To quantify the absolute abundance of each unique TCRbeta CDR3 rearrangement, sequence reads were collapsed and filtered. For each sample, productive Simpson clonality was calculated as the square root of Simpson's diversity index over productive rearrangements. The source is immuneACCESS, and TCRdb retained only in-frame sequences with V and J called. Part of the clones is not carried over; for the studies checked, unresolved V genes explain less than half of this, and the remainder is unexplained. The V and J calls and the clone size are those of that table, but D and trimming were determined from the DNA. The sample table lists around 47,000 clones, about 81% of them with a count of one. The top ten clonotypes cover approximately 26% of the sample.

In Seattle, one collaborating source enrolled patients while the infection was active and tracked those patients longitudinally over the course of disease. Whole blood was collected in K2EDTA tubes by collaborating institutions according to the institutions' own protocols. For TCRbeta analysis, collaborator samples were shipped as frozen whole blood, as isolated PBMCs, or as DNA extracted from either sample type. Beyond this particular receptor, the publication reports: Clinical and demographic metadata were provided uncurated, with the amount varying by source and participant.

Sample: peripheral blood. This TCR was recovered from a woman of 80 years or more with COVID-19, enrolled during active disease. The rearranged chain carries TRBV10-3 and TRBJ2-1; TRBD2 is a possible D gene, resting on 5 matching bases. In nucleotides, the sequence is TGTGCCATCAGTGAGTCGACTCGTCTGAGCGGCCCAAAGGCTAGGAGCTACAATGAGCAGTTCTTC. This gives the protein CAISESTRLSGPKARSYNEQFF.